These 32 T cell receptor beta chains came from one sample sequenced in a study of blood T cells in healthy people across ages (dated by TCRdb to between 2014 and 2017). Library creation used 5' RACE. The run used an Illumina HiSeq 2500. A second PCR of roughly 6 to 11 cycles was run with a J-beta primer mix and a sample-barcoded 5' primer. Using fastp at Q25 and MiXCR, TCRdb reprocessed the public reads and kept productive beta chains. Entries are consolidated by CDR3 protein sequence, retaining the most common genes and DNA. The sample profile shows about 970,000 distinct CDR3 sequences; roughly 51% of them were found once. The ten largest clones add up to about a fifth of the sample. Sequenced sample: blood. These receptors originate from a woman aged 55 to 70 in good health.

The CDR3 loop is CASREDVRNTEAFF. For the CDR3, the DNA is TGTGCCAGCAGGGAGGACGTAAGGAACACTGAAGCTTTCTTT. The chain links TRBV28 to TRBJ1-1; unclear D gene. V lost 6 bases to trimming and J lost 1 base, with 12 bases between them. The CDR3 contains 14 residues. From germline, CDR1 is MDHEN and CDR2 SYDVKM.

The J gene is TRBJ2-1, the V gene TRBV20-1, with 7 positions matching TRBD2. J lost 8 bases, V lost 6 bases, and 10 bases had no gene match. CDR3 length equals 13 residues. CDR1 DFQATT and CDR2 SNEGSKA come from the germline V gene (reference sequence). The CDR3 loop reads CSAELAGAHEQFF. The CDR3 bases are TGCAGTGCCGAACTCGCGGGAGCGCATGAGCAGTTCTTC.

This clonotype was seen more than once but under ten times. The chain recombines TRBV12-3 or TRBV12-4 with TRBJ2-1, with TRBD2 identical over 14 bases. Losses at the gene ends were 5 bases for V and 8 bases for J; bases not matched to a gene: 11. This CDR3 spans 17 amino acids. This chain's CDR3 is CASSQGLAGGFGDEQFF. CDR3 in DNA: TGTGCCAGCAGTCAAGGACTAGCGGGAGGCTTCGGGGATGAGCAGTTCTTC.

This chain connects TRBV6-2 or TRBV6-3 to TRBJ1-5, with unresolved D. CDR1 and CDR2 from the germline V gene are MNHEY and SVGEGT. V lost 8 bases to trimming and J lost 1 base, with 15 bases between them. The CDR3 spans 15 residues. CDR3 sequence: CASSQEGFSNQPQHF. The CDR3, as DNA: TGTGCCAGCTCCCAGGAGGGATTCAGCAATCAGCCCCAGCATTTT.

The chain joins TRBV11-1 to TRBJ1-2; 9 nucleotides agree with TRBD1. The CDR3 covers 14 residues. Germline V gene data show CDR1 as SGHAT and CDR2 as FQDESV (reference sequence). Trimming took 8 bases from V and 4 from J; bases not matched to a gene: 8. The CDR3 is CASSLDRGAYGYTF. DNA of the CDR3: TGTGCCAGCTCCCTCGACAGGGGGGCCTATGGCTACACCTTC.

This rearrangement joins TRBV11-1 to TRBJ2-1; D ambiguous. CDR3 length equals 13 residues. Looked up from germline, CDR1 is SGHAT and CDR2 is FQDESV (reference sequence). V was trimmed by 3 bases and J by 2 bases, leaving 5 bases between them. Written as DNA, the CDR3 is TGTGCCAGCAGCTTTAGCACCTACAATGAGCAGTTCTTC. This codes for CASSFSTYNEQFF.

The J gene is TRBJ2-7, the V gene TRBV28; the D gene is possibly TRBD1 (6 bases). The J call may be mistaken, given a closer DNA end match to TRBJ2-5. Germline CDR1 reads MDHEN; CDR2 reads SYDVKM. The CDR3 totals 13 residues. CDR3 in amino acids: CASRKDRKETQYF. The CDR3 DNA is TGTGCCAGCAGGAAAGACAGGAAAGAGACCCAGTACTTC.

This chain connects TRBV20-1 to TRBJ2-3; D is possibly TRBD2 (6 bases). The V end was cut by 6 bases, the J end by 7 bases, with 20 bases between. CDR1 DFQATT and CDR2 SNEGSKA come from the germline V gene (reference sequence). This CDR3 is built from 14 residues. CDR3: CSAQRAPFVNTQYF. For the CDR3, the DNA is TGCAGTGCCCAGCGGGCCCCTTTCGTAAATACGCAGTATTTT.

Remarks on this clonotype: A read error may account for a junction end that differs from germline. This chain's CDR3 is CASSNIEAFF. The CDR3 DNA sequence: TGTGCCAGCAGCAACATTGAAGCTTTCTTT. This sequence joins TRBV28 and TRBJ1-1, with unresolved D. The CDR3 totals 10 residues. Germline-derived CDR1 and CDR2 are MDHEN and SYDVKM. The whole variable domain, filled in from reference TRBV28 and TRBJ1-1, reads DVKVTQSSRYLVKRTGEKVFLECVQDMDHENMFWYRQDPGLGLRLIYFSYDVKMKEKGDIPEGYSVSREKKERFSLILESASTNQTSMYLCASSNIEAFFGQGTRLTVV.

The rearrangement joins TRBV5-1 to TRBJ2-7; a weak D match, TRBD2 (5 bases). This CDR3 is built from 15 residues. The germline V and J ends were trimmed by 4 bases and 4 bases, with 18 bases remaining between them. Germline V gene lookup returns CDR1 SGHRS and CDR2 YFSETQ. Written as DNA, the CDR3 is TGCGCCAGCAGCCCCAGTCAGCCCGGAGGTTACGAGCAGTACTTC. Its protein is CASSPSQPGGYEQYF. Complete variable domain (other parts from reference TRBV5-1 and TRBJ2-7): KAGVTQTPRYLIKTRGQQVTLSCSPISGHRSVSWYQQTPGQGLQFLFEYFSETQRNKGNFPGRFSGRQFSNSRSEMNVSTLELGDSALYLCASSPSQPGGYEQYFGPGTRLTVT.

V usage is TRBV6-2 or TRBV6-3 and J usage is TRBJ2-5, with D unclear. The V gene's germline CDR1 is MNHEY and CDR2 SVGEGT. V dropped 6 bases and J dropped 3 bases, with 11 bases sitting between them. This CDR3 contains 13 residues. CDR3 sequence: CASRRLAEETQYF. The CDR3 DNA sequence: TGTGCCAGCAGAAGACTTGCGGAAGAGACCCAGTACTTC.

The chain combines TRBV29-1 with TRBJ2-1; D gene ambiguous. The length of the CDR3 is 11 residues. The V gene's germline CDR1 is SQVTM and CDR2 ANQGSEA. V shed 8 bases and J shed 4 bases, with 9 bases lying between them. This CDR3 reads CSTRLYNEQFF. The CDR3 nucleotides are TGCAGCACCCGACTGTACAATGAGCAGTTCTTC.

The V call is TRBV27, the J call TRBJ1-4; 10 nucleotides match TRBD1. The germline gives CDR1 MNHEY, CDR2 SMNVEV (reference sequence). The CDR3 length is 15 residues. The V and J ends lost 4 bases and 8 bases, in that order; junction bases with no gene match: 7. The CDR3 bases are TGTGCCAGCAGTTCCTTAGGGACAGGGGCCGAAAAACTGTTTTTT. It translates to CASSSLGTGAEKLFF. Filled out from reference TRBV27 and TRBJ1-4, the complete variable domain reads EAQVTQNPRYLITVTGKKLTVTCSQNMNHEYMSWYRQDPGLGLRQIYYSMNVEVTDKGDVPEGYKVSRKEKRNFPLILESPSPNQTSLYFCASSSLGTGAEKLFFGSGTQLSVL.

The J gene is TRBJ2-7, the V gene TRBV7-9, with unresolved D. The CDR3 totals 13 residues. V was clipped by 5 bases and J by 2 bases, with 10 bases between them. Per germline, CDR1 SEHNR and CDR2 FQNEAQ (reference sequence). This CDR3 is CASSPEAAYEQYF. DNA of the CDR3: TGTGCCAGCAGCCCAGAGGCCGCCTACGAGCAGTACTTC.

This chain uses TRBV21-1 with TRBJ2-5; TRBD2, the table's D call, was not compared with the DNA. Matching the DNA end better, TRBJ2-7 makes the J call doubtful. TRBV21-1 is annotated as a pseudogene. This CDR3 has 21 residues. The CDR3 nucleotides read TGTGCCAGGAAAGACAGGGAAGAAGGTCCGGGCACGGGACTACCTACCTACGAGCAGTACTTC. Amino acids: CARKDREEGPGTGLPTYEQYF.

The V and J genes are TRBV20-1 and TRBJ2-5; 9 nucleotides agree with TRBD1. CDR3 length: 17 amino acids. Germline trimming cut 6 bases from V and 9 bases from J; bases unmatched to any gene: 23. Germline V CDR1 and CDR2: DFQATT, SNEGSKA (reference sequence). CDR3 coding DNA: TGCAGTGCCCAGCCTGGACAGGGGATTATAGGCAATCAGCCCCAGTACTTC. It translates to CSAQPGQGIIGNQPQYF.

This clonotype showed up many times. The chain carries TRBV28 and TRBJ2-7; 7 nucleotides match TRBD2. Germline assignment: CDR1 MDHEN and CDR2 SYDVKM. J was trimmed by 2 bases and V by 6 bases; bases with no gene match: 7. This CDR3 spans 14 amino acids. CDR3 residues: CASRIAGGAYEQYF. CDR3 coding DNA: TGTGCCAGCAGGATAGCGGGTGGCGCCTACGAGCAGTACTTC.

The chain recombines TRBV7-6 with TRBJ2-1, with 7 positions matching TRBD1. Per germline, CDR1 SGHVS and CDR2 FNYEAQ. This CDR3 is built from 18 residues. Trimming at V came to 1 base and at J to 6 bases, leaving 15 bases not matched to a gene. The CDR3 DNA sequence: TGTGCCAGCAGCTTAGAGGGGGCCGTGGGACCAGCGATCAATGAGCAGTTCTTC. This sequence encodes CASSLEGAVGPAINEQFF.

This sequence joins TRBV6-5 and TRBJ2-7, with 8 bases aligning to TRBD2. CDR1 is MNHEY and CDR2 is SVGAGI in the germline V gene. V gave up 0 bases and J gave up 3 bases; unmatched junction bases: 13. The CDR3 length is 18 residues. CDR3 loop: CASSYSIALEGLDYEQYF. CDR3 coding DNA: TGTGCCAGCAGTTACTCGATAGCTCTCGAGGGACTAGACTACGAGCAGTACTTC.

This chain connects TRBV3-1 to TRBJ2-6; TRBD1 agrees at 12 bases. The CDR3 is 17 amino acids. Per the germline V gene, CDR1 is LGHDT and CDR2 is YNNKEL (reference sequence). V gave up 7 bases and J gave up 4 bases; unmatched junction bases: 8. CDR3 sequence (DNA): TGTGCCAGCAAGAGGGGACAGGGGGCGTTGGGGGCCAACGTCCTGACTTTC. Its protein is CASKRGQGALGANVLTF.

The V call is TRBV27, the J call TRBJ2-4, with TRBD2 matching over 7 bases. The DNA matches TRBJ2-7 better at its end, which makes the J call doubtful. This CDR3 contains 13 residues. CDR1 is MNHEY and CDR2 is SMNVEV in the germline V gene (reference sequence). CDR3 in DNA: TGTGCCAGCAGACGCTCGGGGGGCTACGAGCAGTACTTC. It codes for CASRRSGGYEQYF.

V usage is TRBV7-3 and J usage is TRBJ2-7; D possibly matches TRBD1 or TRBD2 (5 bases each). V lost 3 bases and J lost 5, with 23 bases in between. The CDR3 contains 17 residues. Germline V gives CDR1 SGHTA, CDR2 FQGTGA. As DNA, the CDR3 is TGTGCCAGCAGCTTTCCCCGTGAGCGCCAAAGGGACCACGAGCAGTACTTC. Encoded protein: CASSFPRERQRDHEQYF.

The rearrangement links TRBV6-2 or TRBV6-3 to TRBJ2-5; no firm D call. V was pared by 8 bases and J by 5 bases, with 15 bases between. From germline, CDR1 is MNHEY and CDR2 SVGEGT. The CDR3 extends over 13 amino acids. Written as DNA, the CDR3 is TGTGCCAGCGACCCAGGTCTAGAGGAGACCCAGTACTTC. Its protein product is CASDPGLEETQYF.

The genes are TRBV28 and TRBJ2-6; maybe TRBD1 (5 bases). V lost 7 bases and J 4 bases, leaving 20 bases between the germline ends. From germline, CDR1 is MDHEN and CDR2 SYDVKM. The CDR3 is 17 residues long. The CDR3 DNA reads TGTGCCAGCATGAGAACAGGCCGAGGAAGGGGGGCCAACGTCCTGACTTTC. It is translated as CASMRTGRGRGANVLTF.

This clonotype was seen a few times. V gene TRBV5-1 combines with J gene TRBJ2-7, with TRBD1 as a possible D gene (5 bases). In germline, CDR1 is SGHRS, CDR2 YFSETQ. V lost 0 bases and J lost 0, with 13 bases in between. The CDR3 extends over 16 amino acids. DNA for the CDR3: TGCGCCAGCAGCTTGGTTACAGGAGCAAGCTCCTACGAGCAGTACTTC. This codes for CASSLVTGASSYEQYF. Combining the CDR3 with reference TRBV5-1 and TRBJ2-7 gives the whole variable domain KAGVTQTPRYLIKTRGQQVTLSCSPISGHRSVSWYQQTPGQGLQFLFEYFSETQRNKGNFPGRFSGRQFSNSRSEMNVSTLELGDSALYLCASSLVTGASSYEQYFGPGTRLTVT.

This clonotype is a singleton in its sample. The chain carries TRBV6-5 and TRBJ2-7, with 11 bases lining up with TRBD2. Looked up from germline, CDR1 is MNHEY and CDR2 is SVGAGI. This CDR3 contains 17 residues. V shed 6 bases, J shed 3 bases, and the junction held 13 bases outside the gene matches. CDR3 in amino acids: CASSRVLAGGTNYEQYF. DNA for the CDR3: TGTGCCAGCAGCCGCGTTCTAGCGGGAGGTACCAACTACGAGCAGTACTTC.

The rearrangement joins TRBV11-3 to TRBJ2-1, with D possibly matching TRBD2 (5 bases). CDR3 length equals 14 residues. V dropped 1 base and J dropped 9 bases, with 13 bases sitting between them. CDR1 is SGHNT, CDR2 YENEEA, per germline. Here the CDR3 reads CASSLGRAVREQFF. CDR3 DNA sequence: TGTGCCAGCAGCTTAGGCCGAGCGGTCCGTGAGCAGTTCTTC.

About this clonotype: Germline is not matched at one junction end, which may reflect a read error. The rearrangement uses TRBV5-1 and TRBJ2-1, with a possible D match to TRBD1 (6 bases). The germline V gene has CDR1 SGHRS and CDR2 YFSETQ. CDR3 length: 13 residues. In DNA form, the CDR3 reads TGTGCCAGCAGCCGCGGACAGACCAATGAGCAGTTCTTC. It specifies CASSRGQTNEQFF.

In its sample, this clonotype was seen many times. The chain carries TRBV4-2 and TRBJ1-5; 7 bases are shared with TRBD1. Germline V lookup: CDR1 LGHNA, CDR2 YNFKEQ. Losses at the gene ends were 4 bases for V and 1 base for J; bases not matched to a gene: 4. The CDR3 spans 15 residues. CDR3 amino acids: CASSRAGGSNQPQHF. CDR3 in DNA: TGTGCCAGCAGCCGAGCAGGGGGGAGCAATCAGCCCCAGCATTTT.

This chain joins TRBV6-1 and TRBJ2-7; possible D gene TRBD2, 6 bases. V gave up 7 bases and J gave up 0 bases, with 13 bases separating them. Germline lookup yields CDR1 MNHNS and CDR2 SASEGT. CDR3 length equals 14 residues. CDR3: CASTSGSSSYEQYF. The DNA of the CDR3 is TGTGCCAGCACAAGCGGGTCAAGCTCCTACGAGCAGTACTTC.

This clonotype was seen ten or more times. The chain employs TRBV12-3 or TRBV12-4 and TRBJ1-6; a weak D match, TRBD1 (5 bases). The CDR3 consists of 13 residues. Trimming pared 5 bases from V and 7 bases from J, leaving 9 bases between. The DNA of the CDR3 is TGTGCCAGCAGTCTGACAGAGAATTCACCCCTCCACTTT. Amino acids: CASSLTENSPLHF.

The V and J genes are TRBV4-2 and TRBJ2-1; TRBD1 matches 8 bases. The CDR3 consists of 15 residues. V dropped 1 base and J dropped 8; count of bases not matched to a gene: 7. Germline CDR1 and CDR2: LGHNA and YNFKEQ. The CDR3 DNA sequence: TGTGCCAGCAGCCAAGCAGGACAGGGAATCTATGAGCAGTTCTTC. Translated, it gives CASSQAGQGIYEQFF.